Presented here are 15 T cell receptor beta chains from one specimen sequenced in a study of blood T cell repertoires in COVID-19. Sequencing was performed with immunoSEQ multiplex PCR; in TCRdb, only in-frame clones are kept and a portion is missing. The table lists hundreds of thousands of clones, around 91% of them singletons. Sequencing was carried out using PBMCs or T cells enriched from blood (not recorded which). The receptors originated from a man younger than 45 who had recovered from COVID-19.

The chain couples TRBV10-2 to TRBJ1-3; TRBD1 might be the D (6 bases). V was cut by 1 base and J by 0 bases, with 10 bases left in between. The CDR3 spans 16 residues. The V gene's germline CDR1 is WSHSY and CDR2 SAAADI. The chain's CDR3 is CASSELGHISGNTIYF. CDR3 sequence (DNA): TGCGCCAGCAGTGAGTTGGGACATATCTCTGGAAACACCATATATTTT.

The chain uses TRBV7-9 and TRBJ2-4, with 7 positions matching TRBD1. The V gene's germline CDR1 is SEHNR and CDR2 FQNEAQ (reference sequence). J gave up 0 bases and V 5 bases, and 10 bases lay outside the gene matches. This CDR3 contains 17 residues. CDR3 sequence: CASSRQTGNLAKNIQYF. The DNA of the CDR3 is TGTGCCAGCAGCCGGCAGACAGGGAACTTAGCCAAAAACATTCAGTACTTC. Full variable domain (missing parts from reference TRBV7-9 and TRBJ2-4): DTGVSQNPRHKITKRGQNVTFRCDPISEHNRLYWYRQTLGQGPEFLTYFQNEAQLEKSRLLSDRFSAERPKGSFSTLEIQRTEQGDSAMYLCASSRQTGNLAKNIQYFGAGTRLSVL.

The gene calls are TRBV6-5 and TRBJ2-1; 9 nucleotides align to TRBD1. V was pared by 5 bases and J by 2 bases, with 4 bases of the junction left unmatched. CDR1 is MNHEY, CDR2 SVGAGI, per germline. This CDR3 is built from 15 residues. The CDR3 sequence is CASSLDRGAYNEQFF. The CDR3, as DNA: TGTGCCAGCAGTCTGGACAGGGGAGCCTACAATGAGCAGTTCTTC.

V gene TRBV20-1 combines with J gene TRBJ2-5, with unresolved D. Germline CDR1 reads DFQATT; CDR2 reads SNEGSKA (reference sequence). V lost 6 bases to trimming and J lost 5 bases, with 10 bases between them. The CDR3 sequence is 11 residues long. The CDR3 nucleotides are TGCAGTGCAAGCTTCGGGGAGACCCAGTACTTC. Its protein product is CSASFGETQYF.

This chain uses TRBV7-8 with TRBJ2-7, with TRBD1 matching over 8 bases. CDR3 size: 14 residues. The ends lost 3 bases at V and 4 bases at J; junction bases unmatched: 5. Per germline, CDR1 SGHVS and CDR2 FQNEAQ. The CDR3 sequence is CASSLPGGRYEQYF. Written as DNA, the CDR3 is TGTGCCAGCAGCTTGCCAGGGGGCCGATACGAGCAGTACTTC.

This clone was recorded a few times. The gene calls are TRBV23-1 and TRBJ1-5; tentatively, D is TRBD1 (5 bases). TRBV23-1 is sorted into the ORF group, with uncertain function. The CDR3 is made up of 13 amino acids. Trimming left V 9 bases short and J 6 bases short, with 15 bases between. The CDR3 loop is CASQGGGGQPQHF. The CDR3 region has the DNA TGCGCCAGTCAAGGTGGGGGAGGTCAGCCCCAGCATTTT.

In regard to this clone: Because the CDR3's place on the DNA is in doubt, the DNA is left out and the CDR3 is given as listed by TCRdb. This chain connects TRBV12-1 to TRBJ2-1; the table gives TRBD2 as D, unverified against the DNA. TRBV12-1 is a pseudogene. The CDR3 contains 17 residues when both ends are counted. CDR3 region: CASSFASGARRGNEQFF.

The chain has TRBV5-1 and TRBJ1-1; 7 bases line up with TRBD1. V was clipped by 0 bases and J by 6 bases; unmatched bases: 11. This CDR3 region has 16 residues. Per the germline V gene, CDR1 is SGHRS and CDR2 is YFSETQ. CDR3 loop: CASSLAAGGYDAEAFF. CDR3 DNA: TGCGCCAGCAGCTTGGCGGCAGGGGGTTACGACGCTGAAGCTTTCTTT.

Turning to this clone: Other DNA sequences in this specimen translate into the identical CDR3. The genes are TRBV27 and TRBJ2-3, with D maybe TRBD1 (5 bases). The CDR3 has 14 amino acids. Trimming removed 5 bases at V and 3 bases at J, with 12 bases between. Germline CDR1 is MNHEY and CDR2 is SMNVEV (reference sequence). The CDR3 protein is CASSRAGSTDTQYF. The CDR3 DNA sequence: TGTGCCAGCAGTAGGGCAGGGTCAACAGATACGCAGTATTTT.

This rearrangement joins TRBV7-9 to TRBJ2-3, with TRBD2 matching over 7 bases. CDR3 length equals 15 residues. V was pared by 2 bases and J by 6 bases, with 8 bases of the junction left unmatched. CDR1 is SEHNR, CDR2 FQNEAQ, per germline (reference sequence). CDR3 nucleotide sequence: TGTGCCAGCAGCTTATCCGCGGGAGACGGCGATACGCAGTATTTT. The encoded protein is CASSLSAGDGDTQYF.

The rearrangement links TRBV7-9 to TRBJ1-1, with 8 bases fitting TRBD1. The CDR3 is 15 amino acids. Germline loops: CDR1 SEHNR, CDR2 FQNEAQ (reference sequence). The J segment lost 0 bases and the V segment lost 5 bases, leaving 5 bases of the junction unmatched. CDR3 sequence (DNA): TGTGCCAGCAGCCTAGAGGGACAGGTGAACACTGAAGCTTTCTTT. Translating it yields CASSLEGQVNTEAFF.

This clone was picked up a small number of times. The rearrangement joins TRBV10-1 to TRBJ2-1; D may be TRBD1 (7 bases). Trimming took off 4 bases at V and 4 bases at J, with 17 bases between the two ends. Germline V gene lookup returns CDR1 WNHNN and CDR2 SYGVQD (reference sequence). This CDR3 has 16 amino acids. CDR3 nucleotide sequence: TGCGCCAGCAGTGCTACAGGGGCCGGGGGTTACAATGAGCAGTTCTTC. Its translation: CASSATGAGGYNEQFF.

This clone turned up a few times. The chain combines TRBV3-1 (or the pseudogene TRBV3-2) with TRBJ2-1; perhaps TRBD1 as D (5 bases). V was pared by 3 bases and J by 7 bases, with 16 bases between. This CDR3 contains 15 residues. Germline CDR1 reads LGHDT; CDR2 reads YNNKEL (reference sequence). CDR3 bases: TGTGCCAGCAGCCACCTGGGGCTCGGCGGTAATGAGCAGTTCTTC. This translates into CASSHLGLGGNEQFF.

This clone turned up a few times. The chain uses TRBV7-3 and TRBJ2-7, with a possible D match to TRBD2 (6 bases). Trimming cost V 4 bases and J 6 bases, with 13 bases left between them. The CDR3 runs to 13 residues. Germline CDR1 reads SGHTA; CDR2 reads FQGTGA. CDR3 sequence (DNA): TGTGCCAGCAGCTGGACGGGAGTAAGCGAGCAGTACTTC. It is translated as CASSWTGVSEQYF.

The J gene is TRBJ2-7, the V gene TRBV19; 8 bases are a match to TRBD2. This CDR3 is built from 14 residues. V dropped 9 bases and J dropped 0; count of bases not matched to a gene: 7. Germline V gives CDR1 LNHDA, CDR2 SQIVND (reference sequence). CDR3 in DNA: TGTGCCAGCCAGAAGAGCGGGAGCTCCTACGAGCAGTACTTC. Protein product: CASQKSGSSYEQYF.